This is a list of T cell receptor beta chains from one sample in a study of blood T cell repertoires in COVID-19. Profiled with immunoSEQ multiplex PCR; TCRdb holds only in-frame clones, not every one. The table records about 120,000 clones, 60% to 85% of them present only once. Source material: peripheral blood. The receptors stem from a man aged 70 or older with acute or convalescent COVID-19. CDR3s include the opening cysteine and the closing phenylalanine or tryptophan. Each record gives: CDR3 protein, CDR3 DNA, D gene, J gene, V gene, CDR3 length, clone size. D genes are given only for firm matches. Part of the rows lack a size; the others show once, few, many or a class for expanded clones.

CSVDARESPIGGQETQYF | TGCAGCGTTGACGCGCGGGAGAGTCCTATTGGGGGACAAGAGACCCAGTACTTC | TRBD2 | TRBJ2-5 | TRBV29-1 | 18 | -
CASSPLTGNHEQYF | TGTGCCAGCAGCCCACTTACAGGGAACCACGAGCAGTACTTC | - | TRBJ2-7 | TRBV2 | 14 | -
CASAFTGAGETQYF | TGTGCCAGCGCATTCACAGGGGCTGGTGAGACCCAGTACTTC | TRBD1 | TRBJ2-5 | TRBV3-1/TRBV3-2 | 14 | -
CASSVTSGAGVYEQYF | TGTGCCAGCAGCGTCACTAGCGGGGCAGGGGTTTACGAGCAGTACTTC | TRBD2 | TRBJ2-7 | TRBV9 | 16 | -
CSVGEGTSYEQYF | TGCAGCGTTGGAGAGGGCACTTCCTACGAGCAGTACTTC | - | TRBJ2-7 | TRBV29-1 | 13 | -
CASSLLPGRMNTEAFF | TGTGCCAGCAGTTTACTGCCAGGGAGGATGAACACTGAAGCTTTCTTT | - | TRBJ1-1 | TRBV27 | 16 | once
CASSPGTANTGELFF | TGTGCCAGCAGTCCCGGGACAGCGAACACCGGGGAGCTGTTTTTT | TRBD1 | TRBJ2-2 | TRBV28 | 15 | few
CASSVLSGTNPGNTIYF | TGTGCCAGCAGCGTTCTTTCCGGGACAAACCCTGGAAACACCATATATTTT | - | TRBJ1-3 | TRBV9 | 17 | -
CASSVTGANVLTF | TGTGCCAGCTCAGTTACTGGGGCCAACGTCCTGACTTTC | - | TRBJ2-6 | TRBV27 | 13 | -
CSVEGTNPGESYEQYF | TGCAGCGTTGAAGGTACCAACCCGGGAGAGAGCTACGAGCAGTACTTC | - | TRBJ2-7 | TRBV29-1 | 16 | -
CASSPPLAGNEQFF | TGTGCCAGCTCACCACCGCTAGCGGGAAATGAGCAGTTCTTC | TRBD2 | TRBJ2-1 | TRBV18 | 14 | -
CASSWEPRGEKLFF | TGTGCCAGCAGCTGGGAGCCCCGGGGAGAAAAACTGTTTTTT | - | TRBJ1-4 | TRBV7-9 | 14 | -
CASSTGTGLGNEQFF | TGTGCCAGTAGTACCGGGACAGGGCTCGGCAATGAGCAGTTCTTC | TRBD1 | TRBJ2-1 | TRBV19 | 15 | once
CSASQQKPNTEAFF | TGCAGTGCTAGTCAACAGAAACCAAACACTGAAGCTTTCTTT | - | TRBJ1-1 | TRBV20-1 | 14 | -
CASSSQQGPGELFF | TGTGCCAGCAGCTCGCAACAGGGGCCCGGGGAGCTGTTTTTT | TRBD1 | TRBJ2-2 | TRBV7-2 | 14 | -
CASSDPGSGELFF | TGTGCCAGCAGTGACCCGGGTTCCGGGGAGCTGTTTTTT | - | TRBJ2-2 | TRBV6-4 | 13 | -
CAALGDNTEAFF | TGTGCCGCTCTCGGGGATAACACTGAAGCTTTCTTT | - | TRBJ1-1 | TRBV30 | 12 | few
CASSQRTGAVHEQYF | TGTGCCAGCAGCCAAAGGACAGGGGCGGTCCACGAGCAGTACTTC | TRBD1 | TRBJ2-7 | TRBV3-1/TRBV3-2 | 15 | -
CASSESLYGYTF | TGTGCCAGCAGTGAATCTCTCTATGGCTACACCTTC | - | TRBJ1-2 | TRBV2 | 12 | -
CASSFTGTSGADTQYF | TGTGCCAGCAGTTTCACGGGTACTAGCGGCGCAGATACGCAGTATTTT | TRBD2 | TRBJ2-3 | TRBV6-2/TRBV6-3 | 16 | -
CASSAPTRTVSNQPQHF | TGTGCCAGCAGTGCCCCTACCCGGACAGTTAGCAATCAGCCCCAGCATTTT | - | TRBJ1-5 | TRBV28 | 17 | -
CASSFSPGLKSYEQYF | TGCGCCAGCAGCTTCTCACCGGGACTTAAGAGCTACGAGCAGTACTTC | - | TRBJ2-7 | TRBV5-1 | 16 | few
CASSNLFIKSGSTDYGYTF | TGTGCCAGCAGTAATTTATTCATCAAGTCGGGGTCGACGGACTATGGCTACACCTTC | - | TRBJ1-2 | TRBV6-4 | 19 | many
CASSQGGSPLHF | TGTGCCAGCAGTCAAGGAGGTTCACCCCTCCACTTT | - | TRBJ1-6 | TRBV28 | 12 | -
CASSVYSNGIIFYGYTF | TGTGCCAGCAGCGTATACTCCAACGGGATTATCTTCTATGGCTACACCTTC | - | TRBJ1-2 | TRBV7-9 | 17 | -
CASSLSARGETQYF | TGCGCCAGCAGCTTGTCGGCCAGAGGAGAGACCCAGTACTTC | - | TRBJ2-5 | TRBV5-1 | 14 | -
CATEGQDEETQYF | TGTGCCACTGAGGGACAGGACGAAGAGACCCAGTACTTC | TRBD1 | TRBJ2-5 | TRBV24-1 | 13 | -
CASSSLRDRVPEQYF | TGTGCCAGCAGCTCCCTCCGGGACAGGGTCCCCGAGCAGTACTTC | TRBD1 | TRBJ2-7 | TRBV11-2 | 15 | few
CSVLVVAQYF | TGCAGCGTCTTAGTTGTGGCGCAGTATTTT | - | TRBJ2-3 | TRBV29-1 | 10 | -
CASSIKTGNEQFF | TGTGCCAGCAGCATAAAGACAGGCAATGAGCAGTTCTTC | - | TRBJ2-1 | TRBV5-4 | 13 | -
CASSLNEVGELFF | TGTGCCAGCAGTTTGAACGAGGTGGGGGAGCTGTTTTTT | - | TRBJ2-2 | TRBV12-3/TRBV12-4 | 13 | -
CSASWAQGGQPQHF | TGCAGTGCTAGTTGGGCTCAGGGTGGACAGCCCCAGCATTTT | - | TRBJ1-5 | TRBV20-1 | 14 | -
CASSQEPMNTEAFF | TGCGCCAGCAGCCAAGAGCCGATGAACACTGAAGCTTTCTTT | - | TRBJ1-1 | TRBV5-1 | 14 | -
CASSPRFHNEQFF | TGTGCCAGCAGCCCCAGGTTCCACAATGAGCAGTTCTTC | - | TRBJ2-1 | TRBV11-1 | 13 | -
CASSLVGQGQYF | TGTGCCAGCAGCTTGGTAGGTCAGGGGCAGTATTTT | - | TRBJ2-3 | TRBV5-6 | 12 | -
CASSGAGLMNTEAFF | TGTGCCAGTAGTGGGGCAGGCCTTATGAACACTGAAGCTTTCTTT | - | TRBJ1-1 | TRBV19 | 15 | -
CASSPEPGANQPQHF | TGTGCCAGCTCACCAGAACCAGGGGCGAATCAGCCCCAGCATTTT | - | TRBJ1-5 | TRBV18 | 15 | -